The entry below gives a single TCR beta chain sequence along with its context. Antigen specificity is unknown. The sample originates from a study of beta chain features in type 1 diabetes. V was pared by 4 bases and J by 6 bases, with 1 base of the junction left unmatched. The length of the CDR3 is 15 residues. Germline CDR1 and CDR2: SNHLY and FYNNEI. Points from the study as a whole: Patients with Type 1 diabetes showed moderately but significantly shorter TCRB CDR3s in all four CD4+ subsets. Because the template was cDNA, high-expressing cells might be over-represented.

Expressed TCRB transcripts got sequenced, as all isolated RNA was reverse transcribed. Clones were read by immunoSEQ multiplex PCR, and TCRdb kept only the in-frame ones, dropping some. The sample holds 300,000 to 400,000 clones; 8.5% to 10% are singletons and the top ten take approximately 0.6%. The chain employs TRBV2 and TRBJ2-2; 14 nucleotides line up with TRBD2. The source is a man younger than 40 with type 1 diabetes. Sequencing was performed on central memory CD4+ T cells from blood. In nucleotides, the CDR3 is TGTGCCAGCAGTGGACTAGCGGGAGGGCCCGGGGAGCTGTTTTTT. Translating it yields CASSGLAGGPGELFF.